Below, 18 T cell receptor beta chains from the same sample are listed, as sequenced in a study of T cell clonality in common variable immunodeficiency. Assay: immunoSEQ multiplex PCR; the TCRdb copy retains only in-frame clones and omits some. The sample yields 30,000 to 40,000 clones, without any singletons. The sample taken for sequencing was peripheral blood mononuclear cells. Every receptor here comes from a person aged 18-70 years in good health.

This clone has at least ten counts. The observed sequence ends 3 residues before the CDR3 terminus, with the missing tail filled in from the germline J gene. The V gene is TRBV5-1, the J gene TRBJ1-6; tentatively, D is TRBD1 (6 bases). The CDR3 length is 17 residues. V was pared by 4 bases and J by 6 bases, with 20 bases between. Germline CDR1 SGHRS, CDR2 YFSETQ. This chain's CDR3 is CASSRTETGTPNSPLHF. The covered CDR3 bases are TGCGCCAGCAGCCGGACCGAGACAGGCACCCCTAATTCACCC.

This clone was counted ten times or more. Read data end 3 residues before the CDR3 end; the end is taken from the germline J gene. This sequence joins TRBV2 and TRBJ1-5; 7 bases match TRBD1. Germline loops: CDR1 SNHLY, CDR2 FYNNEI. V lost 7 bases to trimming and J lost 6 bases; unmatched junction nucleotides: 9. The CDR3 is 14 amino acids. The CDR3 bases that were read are TGTGCCAGCAATCAGGGGCAGGGGGGTCAGCCC. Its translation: CASNQGQGGQP. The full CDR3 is CASNQGQGGQPQHF.

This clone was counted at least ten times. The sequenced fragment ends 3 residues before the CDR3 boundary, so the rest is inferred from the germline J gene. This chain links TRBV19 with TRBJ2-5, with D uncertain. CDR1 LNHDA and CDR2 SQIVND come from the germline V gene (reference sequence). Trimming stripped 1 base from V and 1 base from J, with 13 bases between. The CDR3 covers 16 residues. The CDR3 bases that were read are TGTGCCAGTAGTATAGCTGGCAGAACCTCCCAAGAGACC. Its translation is CASSIAGRTSQET. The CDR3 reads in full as CASSIAGRTSQETQYF.

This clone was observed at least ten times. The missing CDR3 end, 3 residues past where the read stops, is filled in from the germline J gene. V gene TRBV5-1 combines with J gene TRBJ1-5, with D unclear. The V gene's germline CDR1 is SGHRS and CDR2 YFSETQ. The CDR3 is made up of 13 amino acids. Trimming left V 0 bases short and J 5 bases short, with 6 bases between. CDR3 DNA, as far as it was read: TGCGCCAGCAGCTTGGGGCAGGATCAGCCC. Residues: CASSLGQDQP. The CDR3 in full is CASSLGQDQPQHF.

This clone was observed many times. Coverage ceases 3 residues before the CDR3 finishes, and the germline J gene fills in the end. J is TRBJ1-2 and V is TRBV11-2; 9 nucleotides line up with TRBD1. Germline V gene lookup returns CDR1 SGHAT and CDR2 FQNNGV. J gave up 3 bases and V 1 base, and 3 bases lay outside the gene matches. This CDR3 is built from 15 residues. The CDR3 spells CASSLVGQGYYGYTF. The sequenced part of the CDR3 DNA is TGTGCCAGCAGCTTAGTAGGACAGGGGTACTATGGC.

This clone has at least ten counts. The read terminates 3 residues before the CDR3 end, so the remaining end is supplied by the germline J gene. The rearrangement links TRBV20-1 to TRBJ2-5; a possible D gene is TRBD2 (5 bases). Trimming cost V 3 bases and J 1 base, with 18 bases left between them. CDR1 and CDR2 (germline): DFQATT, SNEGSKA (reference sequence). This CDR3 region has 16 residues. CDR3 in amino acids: CSASRPPSAGQETQYF. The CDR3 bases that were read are TGCAGTGCTAGCCGACCCCCCTCGGCGGGCCAAGAGACC.

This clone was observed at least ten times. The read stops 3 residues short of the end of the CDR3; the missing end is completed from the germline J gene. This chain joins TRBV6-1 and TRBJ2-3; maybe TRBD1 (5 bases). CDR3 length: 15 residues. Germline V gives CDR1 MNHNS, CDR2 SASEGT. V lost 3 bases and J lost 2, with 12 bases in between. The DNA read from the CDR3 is TGTGCCAGCAGTGACGGGCCGACAGCCACAGATACG. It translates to CASSDGPTATDT. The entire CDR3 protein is CASSDGPTATDTQYF.

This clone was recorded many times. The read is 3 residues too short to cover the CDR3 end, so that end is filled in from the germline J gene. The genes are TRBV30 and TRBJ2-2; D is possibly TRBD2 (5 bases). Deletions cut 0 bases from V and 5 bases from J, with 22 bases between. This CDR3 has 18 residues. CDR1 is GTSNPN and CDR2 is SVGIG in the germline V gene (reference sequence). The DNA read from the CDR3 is TGTGCCTGGAGTGTACGAGGCTGGAGAGTCGAGGGTACCGGGGAG. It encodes CAWSVRGWRVEGTGE. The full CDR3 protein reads CAWSVRGWRVEGTGELFF.

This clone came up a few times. The sequenced part of the CDR3 DNA is TGTGCCAGTAGTTTAGGACTGCTGGGTGGTTATAGCAATCAGCCC. This codes for CASSLGLLGGYSNQP. The whole CDR3 protein reads CASSLGLLGGYSNQPQHF. The chain recombines TRBV19 with TRBJ1-5; no clear D gene. The missing CDR3 end, 3 residues past where the read stops, is filled in from the germline J gene. The CDR3 extends over 18 amino acids. CDR1 and CDR2 from the germline V gene are LNHDA and SQIVND (reference sequence). Trimming removed 5 bases from V and 0 bases from J, with 20 bases in between.

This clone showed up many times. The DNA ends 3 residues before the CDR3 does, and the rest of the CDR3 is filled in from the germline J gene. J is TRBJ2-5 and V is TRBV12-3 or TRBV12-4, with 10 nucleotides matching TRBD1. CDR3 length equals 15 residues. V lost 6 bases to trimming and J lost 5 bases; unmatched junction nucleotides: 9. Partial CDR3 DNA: TGTGCCAGCAGATCTGCTCGGACAGGGGGGGAGACC. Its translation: CASRSARTGGET. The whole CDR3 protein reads CASRSARTGGETQYF.

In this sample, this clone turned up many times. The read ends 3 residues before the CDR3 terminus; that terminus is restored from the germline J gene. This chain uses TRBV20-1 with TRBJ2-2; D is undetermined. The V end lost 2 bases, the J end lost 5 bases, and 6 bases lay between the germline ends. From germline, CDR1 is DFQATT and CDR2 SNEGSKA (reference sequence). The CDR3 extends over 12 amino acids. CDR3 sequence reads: CSARFGTGELFF. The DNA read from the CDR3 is TGCAGTGCTAGATTCGGTACCGGGGAG.

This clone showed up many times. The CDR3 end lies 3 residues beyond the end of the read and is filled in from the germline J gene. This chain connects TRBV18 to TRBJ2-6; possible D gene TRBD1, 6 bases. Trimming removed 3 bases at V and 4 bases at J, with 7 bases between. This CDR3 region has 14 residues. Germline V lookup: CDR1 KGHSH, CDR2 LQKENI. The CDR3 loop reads CASSPQGGANVLTF. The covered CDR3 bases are TGTGCCAGCTCACCGCAGGGGGGGGCCAACGTC.

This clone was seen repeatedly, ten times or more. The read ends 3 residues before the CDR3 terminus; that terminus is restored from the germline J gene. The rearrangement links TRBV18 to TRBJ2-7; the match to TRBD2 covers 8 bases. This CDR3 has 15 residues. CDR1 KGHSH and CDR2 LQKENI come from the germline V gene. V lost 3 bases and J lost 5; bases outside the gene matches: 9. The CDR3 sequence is CASSPGEGLGNEQYF. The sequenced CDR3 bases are TGTGCCAGCTCACCGGGGGAGGGACTAGGAAACGAG.

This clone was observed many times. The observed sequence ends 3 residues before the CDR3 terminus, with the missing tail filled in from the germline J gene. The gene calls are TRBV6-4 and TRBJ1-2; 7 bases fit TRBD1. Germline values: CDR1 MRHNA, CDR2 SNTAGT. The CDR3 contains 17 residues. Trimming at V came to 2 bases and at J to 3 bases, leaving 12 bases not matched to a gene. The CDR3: CASSDLNRGRTYYGYTF. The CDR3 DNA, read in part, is TGTGCCAGCAGTGACCTTAACAGGGGAAGGACTTACTATGGC.

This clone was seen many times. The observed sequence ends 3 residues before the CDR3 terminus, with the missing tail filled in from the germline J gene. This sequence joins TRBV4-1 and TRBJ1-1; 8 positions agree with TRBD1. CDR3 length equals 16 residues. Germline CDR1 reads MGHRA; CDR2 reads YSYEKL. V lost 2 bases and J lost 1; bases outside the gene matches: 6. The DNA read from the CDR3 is TGCGCCAGCAGCCAACAGCAGGGGGCCTCGAACACTGAA. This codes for CASSQQQGASNTE. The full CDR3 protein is CASSQQQGASNTEAFF.

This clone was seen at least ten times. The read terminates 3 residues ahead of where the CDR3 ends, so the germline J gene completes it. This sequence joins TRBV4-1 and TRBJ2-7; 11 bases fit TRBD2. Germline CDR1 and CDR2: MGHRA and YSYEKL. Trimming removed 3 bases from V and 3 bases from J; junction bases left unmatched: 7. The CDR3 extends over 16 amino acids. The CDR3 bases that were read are TGCGCCAGCAGCCAGGTACTAGCGGGAGCTTTCTACGAG. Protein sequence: CASSQVLAGAFYE. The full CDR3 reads CASSQVLAGAFYEQYF.

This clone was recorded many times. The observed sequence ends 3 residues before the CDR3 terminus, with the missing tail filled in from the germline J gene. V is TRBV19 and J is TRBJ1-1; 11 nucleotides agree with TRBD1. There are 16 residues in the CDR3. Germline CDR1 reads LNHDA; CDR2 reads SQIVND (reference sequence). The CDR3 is CASSIPWTGGSPEAFF. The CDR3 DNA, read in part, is TGTGCCAGTAGTATACCATGGACAGGGGGCTCTCCGGAA.

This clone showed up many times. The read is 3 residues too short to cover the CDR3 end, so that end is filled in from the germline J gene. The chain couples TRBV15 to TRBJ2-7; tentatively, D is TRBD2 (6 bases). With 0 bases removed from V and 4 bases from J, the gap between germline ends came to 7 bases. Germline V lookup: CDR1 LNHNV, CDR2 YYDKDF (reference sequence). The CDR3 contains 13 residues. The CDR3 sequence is CATSRDGGYEQYF. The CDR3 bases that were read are TGTGCCACCAGCAGAGATGGAGGGTACGAG.